This TCR beta chain came from a study of control samples from healthy donors and cancer patients. The CDR3 loop spans 13 amino acids. Looked up from germline, CDR1 is GTSNPN and CDR2 is SVGIG (reference sequence). Trimming removed 2 bases at V and 0 bases at J, with 7 bases between. Sequenced by immunoSEQ multiplex PCR; TCRdb stores in-frame clones only, minus some. The table includes about 75,000 clones, 94% detected once. This receptor was identified in a woman aged 40 to 55 in good health. This sequence joins TRBV30 and TRBJ1-1; D is unclear. Material for sequencing was blood. The CDR3 sequence: CAWSSLLNTEAFF. As DNA, the CDR3 is TGTGCCTGGAGTTCCCTGCTGAACACTGAAGCTTTCTTT.